The 8 T cell receptor beta chains reported below all come from one sample, sequenced in a study of regulatory T cells in long-lasting Graves disease. As to time point: newly diagnosed GD, antithyroid drugs for less than 3 months. The TCR library was prepared using RNA isolated from PBMCs. Relying on iRepertoire HTBI primers and Arm-PCR of CDR3 regions, the team built TCR beta libraries. TCRdb redid the calling of the multiplex PCR reads with MiXCR, one entry per CDR3 protein. The sample has approximately 270,000 distinct CDR3 sequences, approximately 18% seen once. The data also belong to a second study, concerning T cells in Graves' hyperthyroidism and ophthalmopathy.

The material was peripheral blood mononuclear cells (PBMCs), obtained at new diagnosis, from a patient treated with antithyroid drugs. These receptors all stem from a woman in her twenties or thirties with Graves disease.

This clonotype has a handful of counts. The rearrangement links TRBV4-2 to TRBJ2-2; perhaps TRBD2 as D (7 bases). The CDR3 length is 18 residues. Germline CDR1 reads LGHNA; CDR2 reads YNFKEQ. V was clipped by 3 bases and J by 2 bases, with 19 bases between them. The CDR3 sequence is CASSHDTGGPFNTGELFF. The CDR3 region has the DNA TGTGCCAGCAGCCACGATACCGGGGGGCCCTTTAACACCGGGGAGCTGTTTTTT.

This clonotype was seen repeatedly, ten times or more. The CDR3 coding sequence is TGTGCCAGCAGCCCGAGTGGGGGGAGGAACACTGAAGCTTTCTTT. Protein: CASSPSGGRNTEAFF. This chain joins TRBV5-4 and TRBJ1-1; D perhaps matches TRBD1 (5 bases). The ends were cut back, 4 bases at V and 1 base at J, with 14 bases in the middle. Germline lookup yields CDR1 SGHNT and CDR2 YYREEE (reference sequence). The CDR3 spans 15 residues. Drawing the rest from reference TRBV5-4 and TRBJ1-1, the complete variable domain is ETGVTQSPTHLIKTRGQQVTLRCSSQSGHNTVSWYQQALGQGPQFIFQYYREEENGRGNFPPRFSGLQFPNYSSELNVNALELDDSALYLCASSPSGGRNTEAFFGQGTRLTVV.

The chain employs TRBV5-1 and TRBJ1-4; the D gene is possibly TRBD1 (5 bases). The V end was cut by 0 bases, the J end by 5 bases, with 14 bases between. CDR1 is SGHRS and CDR2 is YFSETQ in the germline V gene. The CDR3 runs 16 residues. The CDR3 is CASSLAGHNPNEKLFF. CDR3 nucleotide sequence: TGCGCCAGCAGCTTGGCCGGACACAACCCCAATGAAAAACTGTTTTTT.

This clonotype was counted ten times or more. Germline is not matched at one junction end, which may reflect a read error. The CDR3 DNA is TGTGCCAGCAGCTTGGCAGGGGACACCGGGGAGCTGTTTTTT. Its protein product is CASSLAGDTGELFF. The chain employs TRBV5-1 and TRBJ2-2; weak D call: TRBD1 (6 bases). Per germline, CDR1 SGHRS and CDR2 YFSETQ. There are 14 residues in the CDR3.

This clonotype was observed at least ten times. This chain joins TRBV20-1 and TRBJ1-2; no reliable D call. The CDR3 totals 14 residues. Trimming stripped 1 base from V and 7 bases from J, with 16 bases between. Germline assignment: CDR1 DFQATT and CDR2 SNEGSKA (reference sequence). The CDR3 region has the DNA TGCAGTGCTAGAGGCTCCGGGCCTCAAGCTGGCTACACCTTC. This translates into CSARGSGPQAGYTF.

This clonotype was seen a handful of times. This chain links TRBV3-1 with TRBJ1-1; D uncertain. The CDR3 is 15 residues long. The germline V and J ends were trimmed by 4 bases and 3 bases, with 15 bases remaining between them. Germline assignment: CDR1 LGHDT and CDR2 YNNKEL (reference sequence). This chain's CDR3 is CASSLGAPRDTEAFF. DNA for the CDR3: TGTGCCAGCAGCCTCGGCGCACCGAGGGACACTGAAGCTTTCTTT.

V gene TRBV20-1 combines with J gene TRBJ1-1; TRBD1 agrees at 8 bases. The germline V gene encodes CDR1 DFQATT and CDR2 SNEGSKA (reference sequence). The length of the CDR3 is 14 residues. The V and J ends lost 5 bases and 3 bases, in that order; junction bases with no gene match: 8. In DNA form, the CDR3 reads TGCAGTGCTGGGGCAGGGGGCTCTGACACTGAAGCTTTCTTT. Its protein is CSAGAGGSDTEAFF.

This clonotype was observed at least ten times. The chain has TRBV20-1 and TRBJ1-3, with 8 bases lining up with TRBD1. V shed 3 bases, J shed 3 bases, and the junction held 13 bases outside the gene matches. In germline, CDR1 is DFQATT, CDR2 SNEGSKA (reference sequence). The CDR3 extends over 17 amino acids. The CDR3 bases are TGCAGTGCTAGTAAGGCGGGTCAGGGGGCCTTTGGAAACACCATATATTTT. This sequence encodes CSASKAGQGAFGNTIYF.